The next 28 T cell receptor beta chains were all read from a single sample in a study of T cell responses to AZD1222 COVID-19 vaccine (dated by TCRdb to the early 2020s). The sample's time point label, in plain terms: baseline before first vaccination. Receptor amplification or capture employed the immunoSEQ multiplex PCR assay. TCRdb obtained this table from immuneACCESS and retained in-frame rearrangements with V and J assigned. These tables miss some clones; where compared with another copy, unresolved V genes account for less than half of the shortfall, and the remainder is unexplained. The sample table contains around 120,000 clones; only one count was recorded for 80% to 90% of them. Roughly 1.6% of the sample is in the top ten clones. The sample in question was peripheral blood, obtained on day 0 of AZD1222 vaccination. Source of these receptors: an adult in good health.

The V call is TRBV27, the J call TRBJ1-1; D gene ambiguous. The CDR3 is 11 amino acids. Trimming cost V 6 bases and J 7 bases, with 9 bases left between them. CDR1 is MNHEY, CDR2 SMNVEV, per germline (reference sequence). CDR3 protein: CASRGWGEAFF. In DNA, the CDR3 is TGTGCCAGCAGGGGTTGGGGTGAAGCTTTCTTT.

About this clone: Other DNA sequences within the sample encode an identical CDR3. V is TRBV11-2 and J is TRBJ1-1; D remains ambiguous. With 3 bases removed from V and 7 bases from J, the gap between germline ends came to 6 bases. CDR3 size: 11 residues. Per the germline V gene, CDR1 is SGHAT and CDR2 is FQNNGV. The CDR3 DNA reads TGTGCCAGCAGCTTTAGACTTGAAGCTTTCTTT. Encoded protein: CASSFRLEAFF.

The chain joins TRBV25-1 to TRBJ1-2; D is perhaps TRBD1 (5 bases). The CDR3 consists of 12 residues. Per the germline V gene, CDR1 is MGHDK and CDR2 is SYGVNS. The V end was cut by 2 bases, the J end by 8 bases, with 9 bases between. This chain's CDR3 is CASSEGWGGYTF. CDR3 DNA: TGTGCCAGCAGTGAAGGGTGGGGCGGCTACACCTTC.

The chain recombines TRBV27 with TRBJ1-1, with 7 positions matching TRBD1. V dropped 5 bases and J dropped 1; count of bases not matched to a gene: 10. CDR3 length: 16 amino acids. Germline V gene sequence: CDR1 MNHEY, CDR2 SMNVEV (reference sequence). Here the CDR3 reads CASSTIRDSPNTEAFF. In DNA form, the CDR3 reads TGTGCCAGCAGTACTATCCGGGACAGCCCGAACACTGAAGCTTTCTTT.

The chain's CDR3 is CASSPDRTGGNTEAFF. The CDR3 DNA reads TGTGCCAGCTCACCTGATCGGACAGGGGGCAACACTGAAGCTTTCTTT. The chain recombines TRBV18 with TRBJ1-1; TRBD1 agrees at 11 bases. V lost 3 bases, J lost 2 bases, and 5 bases stayed unmatched. The CDR3 runs 16 residues. Germline loops: CDR1 KGHSH, CDR2 LQKENI.

The chain employs TRBV4-3 and TRBJ1-2; D not resolved. Germline V gene data show CDR1 as LGHNA and CDR2 as YSLEER. V was pared by 0 bases and J by 4 bases, with 12 bases between. This CDR3 is 15 amino acids long. For the CDR3, the DNA is TGCGCCAGCAGCCAAGAGGTTCGGCAGGCCTATGGCTACACCTTC. Translated, it gives CASSQEVRQAYGYTF.

The chain joins TRBV10-3 to TRBJ2-7; 11 bases fit TRBD2. CDR3 length: 17 residues. The ends lost 4 bases at V and 7 bases at J; junction bases unmatched: 15. Germline-derived CDR1 and CDR2 are ENHRY and SYGVKD. The DNA for the CDR3 is TGTGCCATCAGTGGCTCCCCTAGCGGGGGGCGTCTGAGGGAGCAGTACTTC. Encoded protein: CAISGSPSGGRLREQYF.

This clone was recorded once. The chain joins TRBV5-4 to TRBJ2-1; the match to TRBD2 covers 8 bases. CDR3 length: 14 residues. V gave up 3 bases and J gave up 9 bases; unmatched junction bases: 8. The germline gives CDR1 SGHNT, CDR2 YYREEE (reference sequence). The chain's CDR3 is CASSWSGSWGEQFF. The CDR3, as DNA: TGTGCCAGCAGCTGGAGCGGGAGCTGGGGTGAGCAGTTCTTC.

The chain uses TRBV7-2 and TRBJ2-5; 8 bases match TRBD2. V shed 5 bases, J shed 3 bases, and the junction held 5 bases outside the gene matches. There are 14 residues in the CDR3. CDR1 SGHTA and CDR2 FQGNSA come from the germline V gene. This chain's CDR3 is CASSLSLAEETQYF. Here the CDR3 DNA reads TGTGCCAGCAGCCTCTCACTAGCGGAAGAGACCCAGTACTTC. Looking up the rest from reference TRBV7-2 and TRBJ2-5 gives the full variable domain: GAGVSQSPSNKVTEKGKDVELRCDPISGHTALYWYRQSLGQGLEFLIYFQGNSAPDKSGLPSDRFSAERTGGSVSTLTIQRTQQEDSAVYLCASSLSLAEETQYFGPGTRLLVL.

The chain uses TRBV19 and TRBJ2-7, with D unclear. The V end was cut by 0 bases, the J end by 2 bases, with 11 bases between. The CDR3 loop spans 15 amino acids. CDR1 LNHDA and CDR2 SQIVND come from the germline V gene (reference sequence). The CDR3 nucleotides read TGTGCCAGTAGTATAGAGGCAGGCCACACCTACGAGCAGTACTTC. Translating gives CASSIEAGHTYEQYF.

This clone was detected only a few times. The rearrangement uses TRBV11-1 and TRBJ1-2; the match to TRBD1 covers 7 bases. CDR1 is SGHAT, CDR2 FQDESV, per germline (reference sequence). CDR3 length equals 13 residues. V trimming: 5 bases; J trimming: 4 bases; junction bases outside the gene matches: 4. CDR3 in amino acids: CASSRQGGYGYTF. DNA of the CDR3: TGTGCCAGCAGCCGGCAGGGGGGCTATGGCTACACCTTC. Using reference TRBV11-1 and TRBJ1-2 for the parts outside the CDR3, the full variable domain is EAEVAQSPRYKITEKSQAVAFWCDPISGHATLYWYRQILGQGPELLVQFQDESVVDDSQLPKDRFSAERLKGVDSTLKIQPAELGDSAMYLCASSRQGGYGYTFGSGTRLTVV.

The chain joins TRBV5-1 to TRBJ1-4; 7 bases match TRBD1. The V and J ends lost 4 bases and 6 bases, in that order; junction bases with no gene match: 9. CDR1 SGHRS and CDR2 YFSETQ come from the germline V gene. The CDR3 consists of 15 residues. The CDR3 nucleotides are TGCGCCAGCAGCCCCGGGGAGGGGGCTGATGAAAAACTGTTTTTT. Protein product: CASSPGEGADEKLFF.

V is TRBV30 and J is TRBJ1-6; possibly TRBD1 for D (5 bases). Trimming left V 2 bases short and J 8 bases short, with 10 bases between. The CDR3 consists of 13 residues. Germline CDR1 GTSNPN, CDR2 SVGIG (reference sequence). This chain's CDR3 is CAWSWSGDSPLHF. CDR3 bases: TGTGCCTGGAGTTGGTCGGGGGATTCACCCCTCCACTTT.

This clone was observed a handful of times. The chain recombines TRBV7-2 with TRBJ2-7; 12 bases line up with TRBD2. The germline gives CDR1 SGHTA, CDR2 FQGNSA. The CDR3 contains 14 residues. With V trimmed by 6 bases and J by 6 bases, 6 bases remained unmatched. The CDR3 sequence is CASSWTSGILEQYF. CDR3 bases: TGTGCCAGCAGTTGGACTAGCGGGATACTCGAGCAGTACTTC.

This clone was counted many times. The chain links TRBV24-1 to TRBJ2-1; D remains ambiguous. The CDR3 is 14 amino acids. The V end was cut by 5 bases, the J end by 4 bases, with 11 bases between. Germline lookup yields CDR1 KGHDR and CDR2 SFDVKD. DNA of the CDR3: TGTGCCACCAGTGTTGCCAGTACGTACAATGAGCAGTTCTTC. Amino acid sequence: CATSVASTYNEQFF.

This chain joins TRBV9 and TRBJ2-1; unclear D gene. V lost 3 bases and J 3 bases, leaving 7 bases between the germline ends. Per germline, CDR1 SGDLS and CDR2 YYNGEE. The CDR3 is made up of 13 amino acids. The CDR3 nucleotides read TGTGCCAGCAGCGGGGTCAACTACAATGAGCAGTTCTTC. This sequence encodes CASSGVNYNEQFF.

This sequence joins TRBV9 and TRBJ2-5, with TRBD2 matching over 13 bases. V shed 3 bases, J shed 2 bases, and the junction held 4 bases outside the gene matches. This CDR3 contains 16 residues. CDR1 and CDR2 (germline): SGDLS, YYNGEE. This CDR3 is CASSETSGGLQETQYF. DNA for the CDR3: TGTGCCAGCAGCGAGACTAGCGGGGGGCTTCAAGAGACCCAGTACTTC.

The V and J genes are TRBV7-3 and TRBJ1-1; D is ambiguous. Trimming removed 5 bases from V and 1 base from J, with 8 bases in between. Germline V gene data show CDR1 as SGHTA and CDR2 as FQGTGA. CDR3 length equals 13 residues. CDR3 coding DNA: TGTGCCAGCAGCCGAACTGAGAACACTGAAGCTTTCTTT. This translates into CASSRTENTEAFF. Using reference TRBV7-3 and TRBJ1-1 for the parts outside the CDR3, the full variable domain is GAGVSQTPSNKVTEKGKYVELRCDPISGHTALYWYRQSLGQGPEFLIYFQGTGAADDSGLPNDRFFAVRPEGSVSTLKIQRTERGDSAVYLCASSRTENTEAFFGQGTRLTVV.

Concerning this clone: Distinct nucleotide sequences in the sample also encode this CDR3. The chain carries TRBV7-3 and TRBJ2-1, with D unclear. The CDR3 is made up of 12 amino acids. Trimming stripped 4 bases from V and 3 bases from J, with 4 bases between. Germline V gives CDR1 SGHTA, CDR2 FQGTGA. The CDR3 here is CASSSGYNEQFF. CDR3 sequence (DNA): TGTGCCAGCAGCTCCGGCTACAATGAGCAGTTCTTC. The full variable domain, rest sourced from reference TRBV7-3 and TRBJ2-1, is GAGVSQTPSNKVTEKGKYVELRCDPISGHTALYWYRQSLGQGPEFLIYFQGTGAADDSGLPNDRFFAVRPEGSVSTLKIQRTERGDSAVYLCASSSGYNEQFFGPGTRLTVL.

The chain links TRBV9 to TRBJ1-1; 10 bases line up with TRBD1. CDR3 length equals 17 residues. V trimming: 4 bases; J trimming: 1 base; junction bases outside the gene matches: 10. Germline V gene data show CDR1 as SGDLS and CDR2 as YYNGEE. The CDR3 DNA reads as TGTGCCAGCAGCCATTCCGGGACAGGGGATGCGAACACTGAAGCTTTCTTT. Translating it yields CASSHSGTGDANTEAFF.

V is TRBV18 and J is TRBJ2-2, with D perhaps TRBD2 (6 bases). Germline CDR1 is KGHSH and CDR2 is LQKENI. The ends were cut back, 3 bases at V and 0 bases at J, with 11 bases in the middle. The CDR3 runs 16 residues. CDR3 protein: CASSPLRGANTGELFF. CDR3 DNA: TGTGCCAGCTCACCGCTTCGCGGGGCGAACACCGGGGAGCTGTTTTTT.

The rearrangement links TRBV9 to TRBJ1-2, with TRBD1 matching over 7 bases. The CDR3 spans 16 residues. The junction had 9 bases not matched to a gene; V was cut back by 0 bases and J by 4 bases. Germline V gene lookup returns CDR1 SGDLS and CDR2 YYNGEE. CDR3 DNA: TGTGCCAGCAGCGTAGACCCCACCCGACAGGGCTATGGCTACACCTTC. Translating gives CASSVDPTRQGYGYTF.

The count of this clone is one. CDR3 DNA sequence: TGTGCCAGTAGTCCCTACGGGACAGGGGTCTACGAGCAGTACTTC. Translated, it gives CASSPYGTGVYEQYF. The chain employs TRBV19 and TRBJ2-7; 10 positions match TRBD1. Germline trimming cut 5 bases from V and 3 bases from J; bases unmatched to any gene: 7. This CDR3 spans 15 amino acids. The germline CDR1 and CDR2 sequences are LNHDA and SQIVND (reference sequence).

The chain carries TRBV6-1 and TRBJ2-7; 9 bases are a match to TRBD1. The CDR3 consists of 15 residues. Germline V gene lookup returns CDR1 MNHNS and CDR2 SASEGT. V shed 7 bases, J shed 2 bases, and the junction held 9 bases outside the gene matches. CDR3 amino acids: CASIPRQGGTYEQYF. The CDR3 DNA is TGTGCCAGCATTCCTCGACAGGGGGGTACCTACGAGCAGTACTTC.

V usage is TRBV5-1 and J usage is TRBJ2-3, with D tentatively TRBD2 (6 bases). Germline V lookup: CDR1 SGHRS, CDR2 YFSETQ. CDR3 length: 17 residues. Trimming cost V 5 bases and J 0 bases, with 19 bases left between them. CDR3 sequence: CASRAMYRGTSTDTQYF. CDR3 DNA: TGCGCCAGCAGGGCAATGTACCGGGGGACTAGCACAGATACGCAGTATTTT. The whole variable domain, remainder taken from reference TRBV5-1 and TRBJ2-3, is KAGVTQTPRYLIKTRGQQVTLSCSPISGHRSVSWYQQTPGQGLQFLFEYFSETQRNKGNFPGRFSGRQFSNSRSEMNVSTLELGDSALYLCASRAMYRGTSTDTQYFGPGTRLTVL.

In its sample, this clone was seen once. V gene TRBV29-1 combines with J gene TRBJ2-5, with D unresolved. The CDR3 runs to 13 residues. Trimming took 1 base from V and 4 from J, leaving 10 bases between them. Germline values: CDR1 SQVTM, CDR2 ANQGSEA. The CDR3 DNA follows: TGCAGCGTTGAAGGGTCTGCGAGAGAGACCCAGTACTTC. Encoded protein: CSVEGSARETQYF. Drawing the rest from reference TRBV29-1 and TRBJ2-5, the complete variable domain is SAVISQKPSRDICQRGTSLTIQCQVDSQVTMMFWYRQQPGQSLTLIATANQGSEATYESGFVIDKFPISRPNLTFSTLTVSNMSPEDSSIYLCSVEGSARETQYFGPGTRLLVL.

V is TRBV24-1 and J is TRBJ1-2; TRBD1 matches at 9 bases. This CDR3 region has 16 residues. V lost 2 bases, J lost 8 bases, and 11 bases stayed unmatched. The germline CDR1 and CDR2 sequences are KGHDR and SFDVKD. CDR3 nucleotide sequence: TGTGCCACCAGTGATTCATCTCGGACAGGGGTCAAGGGCTACACCTTC. It is translated as CATSDSSRTGVKGYTF.

The CDR3 protein is CASSYRRYNSPLHF. Written as DNA, the CDR3 is TGTGCCAGCAGTTACCGGCGGTATAATTCACCCCTCCACTTT. The genes are TRBV6-5 and TRBJ1-6; D is unclear. CDR3 length: 14 amino acids. Germline V gene data show CDR1 as MNHEY and CDR2 as SVGAGI. V was trimmed by 2 bases and J by 4 bases, leaving 6 bases between them.